This T cell receptor beta chain was captured in a study of OX40 agonist ivuxolimab in advanced cancers. Study-level information: Patients assigned to dose escalation were diagnosed with hepatocellular carcinoma, melanoma, renal cell or head and neck cancer.

Only in-frame clones appear in the TCRdb table, and some are missing; sequencing was by immunoSEQ multiplex PCR. Of about 59,000 clones listed, 80% to 90% were seen once; the top ten hold about 5.1%. V was shortened by 0 bases and J by 5 bases, with 7 bases between the two germline ends. This CDR3 is 13 amino acids long. Germline V CDR1 and CDR2: LGHNA, YNFKEQ. This clone came up once. Its antigen is not known. Study outcomes and limitations: Averaged across samples, CD8+ T cells carried more expanded clones than CD4+ did. At 0.1 to 3.0 mg/kg, CD4+ and CD8+ blood T cells expanded clonally by week 6.

The V and J genes are TRBV4-2 and TRBJ1-1; D ambiguous. This receptor was taken from an adult with an advanced solid tumor such as melanoma, head and neck, liver or kidney cancer. The sequences come from CD4+ or CD8+ T cells sorted from blood, collected in a trial of the OX40 agonist ivuxolimab. In nucleotides, the CDR3 is TGTGCCAGCAGCCAAGATCAAGGAACTGAAGCTTTCTTT. This codes for CASSQDQGTEAFF.